Included here is one TCR beta chain sequence, with context. Its antigen remains unknown. The sample is drawn from a study of shared clonotypes between healthy human individuals. Study observations and caveats: It was only blood that was sampled, and tissue repertoires likely differ.

From germline, CDR1 is SGHDT and CDR2 YYEEEE. This CDR3 has 16 residues. The V gene lost 0 bases and the J gene lost 0 bases, with 10 bases spanning the gap. For each subset, genomic DNA was distributed in equal portions over several immunoSEQ plates. Around 28,000 T cell genomes (about 320 ng DNA) went into each PBMC replicate. The data were produced by immunoSEQ multiplex PCR, yet TCRdb's version contains in-frame clones alone and is incomplete. There are roughly 450,000 clones in the sample; 79% occur only once, and 10% to 15% lies in the top ten. Genomic DNA for unsorted samples was obtained from 70 million to 100 million PBMCs.

The V and J genes are TRBV5-6 and TRBJ1-3; D call uncertain. Sequenced sample: PBMCs. The sequence came from a woman aged 40-49 years in good health. Some clones in this sample may be carry-over from other donors' samples. CDR3 DNA sequence: TGTGCCAGCAGCTTGGGAATGGCACACTCTGGAAACACCATATATTTT. Translated, it gives CASSLGMAHSGNTIYF.